Each of the 29 T cell receptor beta chains below was sequenced from the same sample in a study of technical replicates of blood from several donors. Sequencing was performed with immunoSEQ multiplex PCR; in TCRdb, only in-frame clones are kept and a portion is missing. Here the sample spans some 94,000 clones, roughly 95% being singletons. The sample taken for sequencing was T cells isolated from PBMCs. These receptor sequences come from a human donor in good health.

This rearrangement joins TRBV25-1 to TRBJ1-1, with D hard to call. Germline V gene lookup returns CDR1 MGHDK and CDR2 SYGVNS. The CDR3 contains 10 residues. V lost 7 bases and J 8 bases, leaving 8 bases between the germline ends. The DNA of the CDR3 is TGTGCCAGCATCGGGAACGAAGCTTTCTTT. Its protein is CASIGNEAFF.

CDR3 sequence (DNA): TGCGCCAGCAGCTTGGGAGGACAGGGCAATCAGCCCCAGCATTTT. This encodes CASSLGGQGNQPQHF. V usage is TRBV5-1 and J usage is TRBJ1-5, with TRBD1 matching 7 bases. Looked up from germline, CDR1 is SGHRS and CDR2 is YFSETQ. The ends lost 0 bases at V and 2 bases at J; junction bases unmatched: 2. The CDR3 loop spans 15 amino acids.

The V and J genes are TRBV27 and TRBJ1-1, with D perhaps matching TRBD1 (5 bases). CDR3 length equals 15 residues. Germline assignment: CDR1 MNHEY and CDR2 SMNVEV (reference sequence). The V gene lost 5 bases and the J gene lost 1 base, with 14 bases spanning the gap. As DNA, the CDR3 is TGTGCCAGCAGTCCGTACGGGGGGGAGAACACTGAAGCTTTCTTT. Translating gives CASSPYGGENTEAFF.

The chain uses TRBV9 and TRBJ2-3; D ambiguous. CDR3 length equals 15 residues. Germline CDR1 reads SGDLS; CDR2 reads YYNGEE. With 3 bases removed from V and 2 bases from J, the gap between germline ends came to 13 bases. The CDR3 DNA sequence: TGTGCCAGCAGCGCCTTCGACTCCCCCACAGATACGCAGTATTTT. Translation: CASSAFDSPTDTQYF.

The rearrangement uses TRBV30 and TRBJ1-2; 10 bases match TRBD1. CDR3 length equals 14 residues. V dropped 2 bases and J dropped 3; count of bases not matched to a gene: 3. The germline CDR1 and CDR2 sequences are GTSNPN and SVGIG (reference sequence). Here the CDR3 DNA reads TGTGCCTGGAGTTCGGGGACAGGGGACTATGGCTACACCTTC. Its translation: CAWSSGTGDYGYTF.

This clone was seen a single time. In DNA form, the CDR3 reads TGTGCCAGTACCGACTTATCCGGACAGGGCTACGGCTACACCTTC. Translating it yields CASTDLSGQGYGYTF. J is TRBJ1-2 and V is TRBV19; TRBD1 agrees at 8 bases. Per the germline V gene, CDR1 is LNHDA and CDR2 is SQIVND (reference sequence). V lost 7 bases and J lost 8; bases outside the gene matches: 15. The CDR3 length is 15 residues. Variable domain in full (rest from reference TRBV19 and TRBJ1-2): DGGITQSPKYLFRKEGQNVTLSCEQNLNHDAMYWYRQDPGQGLRLIYYSQIVNDFQKGDIAEGYSVSREKKESFPLTVTSAQKNPTAFYLCASTDLSGQGYGYTFGSGTRLTVV.

This chain links TRBV5-1 with TRBJ1-5; D not resolved. V dropped 2 bases and J dropped 2 bases, with 5 bases sitting between them. From germline, CDR1 is SGHRS and CDR2 YFSETQ. CDR3 length: 13 amino acids. CDR3: CASSFYGNQPQHF. The DNA for the CDR3 is TGCGCCAGCAGCTTCTACGGCAATCAGCCCCAGCATTTT.

For the CDR3, the DNA is TGTGCCAGCAGCCTTGACTGGAACTATGGCTACACCTTC. Translating gives CASSLDWNYGYTF. The rearrangement joins TRBV6-5 to TRBJ1-2; D gene ambiguous. V lost 6 bases and J lost 2, with 10 bases in between. CDR1 and CDR2 (germline): MNHEY, SVGAGI. This CDR3 spans 13 amino acids.

The V call is TRBV9, the J call TRBJ2-5, with 9 bases identical to TRBD1. Germline values: CDR1 SGDLS, CDR2 YYNGEE. With V trimmed by 0 bases and J by 0 bases, 12 bases remained unmatched. The CDR3 spans 19 residues. The chain's CDR3 is CASSVGPGTGKKYQETQYF. The CDR3, as DNA: TGTGCCAGCAGCGTAGGCCCCGGGACAGGGAAAAAGTACCAAGAGACCCAGTACTTC.

The chain uses TRBV6-7 and TRBJ1-2; TRBD1 matches at 7 bases. TRBV6-7 counts as an open reading frame of uncertain function. This CDR3 is 16 amino acids long. V lost 7 bases and J lost 8; bases outside the gene matches: 19. The CDR3 protein is CASILRQGISYGGYTF. The CDR3 nucleotides read TGTGCCAGCATCCTGCGACAGGGTATTTCTTACGGGGGCTACACCTTC.

The V and J genes are TRBV27 and TRBJ2-1; 10 bases line up with TRBD2. This CDR3 has 14 residues. The V and J ends lost 10 bases and 2 bases, in that order; junction bases with no gene match: 5. Looked up from germline, CDR1 is MNHEY and CDR2 is SMNVEV (reference sequence). The CDR3 spells CATGSGRAYNEQFF. CDR3 DNA sequence: TGTGCCACCGGAAGCGGGAGGGCCTACAATGAGCAGTTCTTC.

The J gene is TRBJ1-3, the V gene TRBV7-9; 7 bases line up with TRBD1. The CDR3 has 16 residues. V was pared by 7 bases and J by 3 bases, with 12 bases of the junction left unmatched. The germline gives CDR1 SEHNR, CDR2 FQNEAQ (reference sequence). The CDR3 loop reads CASNGLQGNRGNTIYF. CDR3 nucleotides: TGTGCCAGCAACGGTCTACAGGGGAACCGTGGAAACACCATATATTTT.

CDR3 residues: CAIKGTGYNEQFF. CDR3 in DNA: TGTGCCATCAAAGGGACTGGCTACAATGAGCAGTTCTTC. The chain has TRBV10-3 and TRBJ2-1; D possibly corresponds to TRBD2 (6 bases). The CDR3 runs 13 residues. Germline-derived CDR1 and CDR2 are ENHRY and SYGVKD. V was cut by 7 bases and J by 3 bases, with 10 bases left in between.

The chain has TRBV14 and TRBJ2-1, with 8 bases that match TRBD2. Germline V lookup: CDR1 SGHDN, CDR2 FVKESK. The CDR3 sequence is 16 residues long. J lost 9 bases, V lost 1 base, and 11 bases had no gene match. The CDR3 DNA reads TGTGCCAGCAGCCAAGCAACAGCGGGAGTGAGGGGTGAGCAGTTCTTC. As protein: CASSQATAGVRGEQFF.

This chain joins TRBV27 and TRBJ2-7; 8 nucleotides line up with TRBD1. J was trimmed by 4 bases and V by 4 bases; bases with no gene match: 6. Germline CDR1 MNHEY, CDR2 SMNVEV (reference sequence). The CDR3 consists of 14 residues. The CDR3 DNA sequence: TGTGCCAGCAGTTGGTCAGGGGGCTTATACGAGCAGTACTTC. Encoded protein: CASSWSGGLYEQYF.

The genes are TRBV5-1 and TRBJ2-1, with TRBD2 identical over 13 bases. This CDR3 comprises 13 residues. The germline gives CDR1 SGHRS, CDR2 YFSETQ. The V segment lost 3 bases and the J segment 10 bases; nucleotides outside the gene matches: 1. CDR3 loop: CASSWGLAGEQFF. The DNA for the CDR3 is TGCGCCAGCAGCTGGGGACTAGCGGGAGAGCAGTTCTTC.

V gene TRBV11-3 combines with J gene TRBJ2-3; TRBD1 is a possible D gene (5 bases). Germline CDR1 is SGHNT and CDR2 is YENEEA. The CDR3 length is 16 residues. The V and J ends lost 2 bases and 0 bases respectively, with 12 bases between them. CDR3 DNA: TGTGCCAGCAGCTTATTAGGGGCTAAGAGCACAGATACGCAGTATTTT. Its protein is CASSLLGAKSTDTQYF. The full variable domain, its missing parts supplied by reference TRBV11-3 and TRBJ2-3, is EAGVVQSPRYKIIEKKQPVAFWCNPISGHNTLYWYLQNLGQGPELLIRYENEEAVDDSQLPKDRFSAERLKGVDSTLKIQPAELGDSAVYLCASSLLGAKSTDTQYFGPGTRLTVL.

This chain connects TRBV28 to TRBJ2-2, with D maybe TRBD1 (6 bases). This CDR3 has 15 amino acids. Germline V lookup: CDR1 MDHEN, CDR2 SYDVKM. V shed 6 bases and J shed 2 bases, with 13 bases lying between them. DNA for the CDR3: TGTGCCAGCAGGAAGGACAGACTCAACACCGGGGAGCTGTTTTTT. Translated, it gives CASRKDRLNTGELFF.

The V gene is TRBV18, the J gene TRBJ1-3; 12 nucleotides line up with TRBD1. The length of the CDR3 is 17 residues. In germline, CDR1 is KGHSH, CDR2 LQKENI. The ends lost 6 bases at V and 3 bases at J; junction bases unmatched: 9. The CDR3 DNA is TGTGCCAGCTCCCCCGGGACAGGGGGCACGTATGGAAACACCATATATTTT. This sequence encodes CASSPGTGGTYGNTIYF.

V and J are TRBV7-2 and TRBJ2-7; D may be TRBD1 (6 bases). Per germline, CDR1 SGHTA and CDR2 FQGNSA. Trimming cost V 6 bases and J 2 bases, with 8 bases left between them. The CDR3 spans 12 residues. The CDR3 nucleotides read TGTGCCAGCAGAAGGGACACCTACGAGCAGTACTTC. This gives the protein CASRRDTYEQYF.

V is TRBV18 and J is TRBJ1-5; 10 bases are shared with TRBD1. This CDR3 has 17 residues. Per the germline V gene, CDR1 is KGHSH and CDR2 is LQKENI. Trimming removed 0 bases from V and 6 bases from J; junction bases left unmatched: 8. The CDR3 loop reads CASSPPSGQGLGQPQHF. Here the CDR3 DNA reads TGTGCCAGCTCACCACCGTCGGGACAGGGGTTGGGTCAGCCCCAGCATTTT.

The J gene is TRBJ2-1, the V gene TRBV18; 9 nucleotides align to TRBD2. The CDR3 is 16 residues long. Per germline, CDR1 KGHSH and CDR2 LQKENI. The CDR3 spells CVTRPGVAGAFLEQFF. As DNA, the CDR3 is TGTGTCACCAGGCCGGGAGTAGCGGGAGCATTCCTGGAGCAGTTCTTC.

This chain connects TRBV19 to TRBJ2-1; TRBD2 matches at 14 bases. Germline-derived CDR1 and CDR2 are LNHDA and SQIVND (reference sequence). V gave up 6 bases and J gave up 10 bases; unmatched junction bases: 8. There are 15 residues in the CDR3. The CDR3 region is CASRGTSGRAWEQFF. In nucleotides, the CDR3 is TGTGCCAGTAGGGGGACTAGCGGGAGAGCATGGGAGCAGTTCTTC.

Regarding this clone: Relative to the germline gene, one junction end is altered; a read error may explain this. The chain is built from TRBV7-2 and TRBJ2-7, with no clear D. CDR1 SGHTA and CDR2 FQGNSA come from the germline V gene. This CDR3 is 13 amino acids long. Here the CDR3 reads CASTLGRAYEQYF. The CDR3, as DNA: TGTGCCAGCACCTTAGGACGGGCCTACGAGCAGTACTTC. Complete variable domain (other parts from reference TRBV7-2 and TRBJ2-7): GAGVSQSPSNKVTEKGKDVELRCDPISGHTALYWYRQSLGQGLEFLIYFQGNSAPDKSGLPSDRFSAERTGGSVSTLTIQRTQQEDSAVYLCASTLGRAYEQYFGPGTRLTVT.

This clone was recorded once. The J gene is TRBJ1-1, the V gene TRBV10-3, with 9 bases aligning to TRBD1. Trimming took 7 bases from V and 0 from J; bases not matched to a gene: 12. CDR1 is ENHRY, CDR2 SYGVKD, per germline. The CDR3 extends over 17 amino acids. CDR3 loop: CAIKEQSGTGMNTEAFF. Here the CDR3 DNA reads TGTGCCATCAAAGAACAATCCGGGACAGGGATGAACACTGAAGCTTTCTTT.

This chain links TRBV28 with TRBJ1-5; 8 nucleotides agree with TRBD1. Germline V lookup: CDR1 MDHEN, CDR2 SYDVKM. J lost 4 bases, V lost 8 bases, and 4 bases had no gene match. The CDR3 consists of 13 residues. This chain's CDR3 is CASRGTGNQPQHF. The CDR3 DNA reads TGTGCCAGCCGCGGGACAGGTAATCAGCCCCAGCATTTT.

The chain is built from TRBV29-1 and TRBJ2-1; D unresolved. V was pared by 7 bases and J by 4 bases, with 17 bases between. The CDR3 extends over 14 amino acids. CDR1 and CDR2 (germline): SQVTM, ANQGSEA. CDR3 DNA: TGCAGCGGGAGTTACAAGCGAATGTACAATGAGCAGTTCTTC. It encodes CSGSYKRMYNEQFF.

J is TRBJ2-1 and V is TRBV19; TRBD2 agrees at 9 bases. The ends lost 5 bases at V and 4 bases at J; junction bases unmatched: 6. Germline-derived CDR1 and CDR2 are LNHDA and SQIVND (reference sequence). CDR3 length: 15 amino acids. CDR3 nucleotide sequence: TGTGCCAGTAGTCCTTCTAGCGGGGTTTACAATGAGCAGTTCTTC. It encodes CASSPSSGVYNEQFF.

This chain joins TRBV19 and TRBJ2-5; 7 nucleotides align to TRBD2. There are 12 residues in the CDR3. V shed 5 bases, J shed 3 bases, and the junction held 0 bases outside the gene matches. Looked up from germline, CDR1 is LNHDA and CDR2 is SQIVND (reference sequence). The CDR3 nucleotides are TGTGCCAGTAGTCGGGGGGAAGAGACCCAGTACTTC. Residues: CASSRGEETQYF.